The clone carrying this T cell receptor (beta chain) was picked up many times. Its antigen is as yet unknown. This sample stems from a study of identical twins. Among all donors, each was a healthy Caucasian. Using its own MiXCR run on the 5' RACE reads, TCRdb lists one record per CDR3 protein. The table has 300,000 or so distinct CDR3 sequences, 8% to 9.5% seen once; the top ten hold roughly 7%. General observations from the study: Cord blood beta clonotypes present at high abundance carried fewer insertions; no such pattern appeared in memory repertoires.

CDR1 is SQVTM and CDR2 is ANQGSEA in the germline V gene. The CDR3 length is 14 residues. Trimming shortened V by 0 bases and J by 0 bases, and 5 bases separated the two germline ends. These sequences were also reported in another study, on yellow fever vaccine responses in identical twins.

The sequenced sample consisted of CD8+ T cells sorted from blood. The TCR comes from a woman aged 18-30 years in good health. The chain links TRBV29-1 to TRBJ2-2; D is ambiguous. The CDR3 sequence is CSVEDGSNTGELFF. The CDR3, as DNA: TGCAGCGTTGAAGATGGGTCGAACACCGGGGAGCTGTTTTTT.